The 2 T cell receptor beta chains listed next were all sequenced from one sample in a study of T cell changes during pregnancy in multiple sclerosis. Assay: immunoSEQ multiplex PCR; the TCRdb copy retains only in-frame clones and omits some. The sample holds approximately 120,000 clones; roughly 96% are singletons and the top ten take 0.44%. Sequenced material: peripheral blood, taken after pregnancy. The receptors shown here come from a female donor with multiple sclerosis, enrolled in a pregnancy study.

This clone appeared a single time. J is TRBJ1-2 and V is TRBV5-1, with 10 bases aligning to TRBD1. J gave up 5 bases and V 0 bases, and 1 base lay outside the gene matches. CDR1 and CDR2 (germline): SGHRS, YFSETQ. CDR3 size: 14 residues. The CDR3 region has the DNA TGCGCCAGCAGCTTGGGGGACAGGGGATATGGCTACACCTTC. Encoded protein: CASSLGDRGYGYTF.

In this sample, this clone turned up once. This rearrangement joins TRBV30 to TRBJ1-4; a possible D gene is TRBD1 (6 bases). The V gene's germline CDR1 is GTSNPN and CDR2 SVGIG (reference sequence). The CDR3 has 18 amino acids. V lost 2 bases and J 0 bases, leaving 19 bases between the germline ends. The CDR3 here is CAWSLHRVNGATNEKLFF. CDR3 sequence (DNA): TGTGCCTGGAGTCTCCACAGGGTGAACGGTGCAACTAATGAAAAACTGTTTTTT. Using reference TRBV30 and TRBJ1-4 for the parts outside the CDR3, the full variable domain is SQTIHQWPATLVQPVGSPLSLECTVEGTSNPNLYWYRQAAGRGLQLLFYSVGIGQISSEVPQNLSASRPQDRQFILSSKKLLLSDSGFYLCAWSLHRVNGATNEKLFFGSGTQLSVL.